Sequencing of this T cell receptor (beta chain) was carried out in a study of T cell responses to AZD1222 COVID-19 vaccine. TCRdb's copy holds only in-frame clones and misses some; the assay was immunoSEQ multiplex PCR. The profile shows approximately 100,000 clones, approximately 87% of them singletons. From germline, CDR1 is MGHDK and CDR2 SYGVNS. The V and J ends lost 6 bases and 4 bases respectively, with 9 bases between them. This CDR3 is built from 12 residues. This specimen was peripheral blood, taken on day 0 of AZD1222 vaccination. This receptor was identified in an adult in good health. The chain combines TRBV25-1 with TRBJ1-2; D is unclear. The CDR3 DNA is TGTGCCAGCAGGAACATCGCCTATGGCTACACCTTC. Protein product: CASRNIAYGYTF.